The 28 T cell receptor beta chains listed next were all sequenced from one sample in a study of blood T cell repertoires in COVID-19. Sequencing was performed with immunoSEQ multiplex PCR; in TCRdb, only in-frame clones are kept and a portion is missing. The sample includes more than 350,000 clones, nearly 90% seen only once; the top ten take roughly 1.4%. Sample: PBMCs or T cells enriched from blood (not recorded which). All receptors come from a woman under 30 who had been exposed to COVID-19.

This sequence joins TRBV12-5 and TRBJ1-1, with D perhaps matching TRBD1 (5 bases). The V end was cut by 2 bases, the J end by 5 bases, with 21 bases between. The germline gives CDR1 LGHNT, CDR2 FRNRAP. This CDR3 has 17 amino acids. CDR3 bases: TGTGCTAGTGGTTTGATTCAGGGTTTTACAGGTTTTACTGAAGCTTTCTTT. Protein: CASGLIQGFTGFTEAFF.

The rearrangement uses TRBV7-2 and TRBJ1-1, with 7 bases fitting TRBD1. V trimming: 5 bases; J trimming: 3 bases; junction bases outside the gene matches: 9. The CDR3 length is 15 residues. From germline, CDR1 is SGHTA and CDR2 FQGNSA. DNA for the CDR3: TGTGCCAGCAGCCCGCGATTGACAGGGCACACTGAAGCTTTCTTT. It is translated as CASSPRLTGHTEAFF.

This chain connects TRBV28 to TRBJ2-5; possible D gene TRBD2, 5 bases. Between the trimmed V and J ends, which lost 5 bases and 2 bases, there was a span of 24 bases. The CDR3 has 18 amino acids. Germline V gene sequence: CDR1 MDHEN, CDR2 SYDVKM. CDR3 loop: CASSPSGFTATPQETQYF. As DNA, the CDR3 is TGTGCCAGCAGTCCTTCGGGGTTCACAGCCACTCCACAAGAGACCCAGTACTTC.

CDR3 coding DNA: TGTGCTAGTGGTGTTAGCACCGGGGAGCTGTTTTTT. Its protein product is CASGVSTGELFF. V and J are TRBV12-5 and TRBJ2-2; D gene unclear. CDR1 is LGHNT, CDR2 FRNRAP, per germline. The CDR3 covers 12 residues. V was shortened by 5 bases and J by 4 bases, with 5 bases between the two germline ends.

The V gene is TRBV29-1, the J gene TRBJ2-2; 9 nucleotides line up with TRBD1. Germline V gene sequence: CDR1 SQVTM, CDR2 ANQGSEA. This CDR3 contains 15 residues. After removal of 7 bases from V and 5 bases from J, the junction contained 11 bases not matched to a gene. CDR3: CSAKADRGTTGELFF. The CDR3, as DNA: TGCAGCGCAAAAGCGGACAGGGGTACGACCGGGGAGCTGTTTTTT.

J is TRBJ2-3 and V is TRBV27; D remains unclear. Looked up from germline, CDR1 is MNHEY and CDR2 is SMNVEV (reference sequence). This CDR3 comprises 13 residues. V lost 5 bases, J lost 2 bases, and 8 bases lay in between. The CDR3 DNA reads TGTGCCAGCAGTCGGGTCACCACAGATACGCAGTATTTT. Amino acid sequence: CASSRVTTDTQYF.

The CDR3 here is CASSQSVIQDMKDYGYTF. The CDR3 DNA follows: TGTGCCAGCAGTCAGTCAGTGATACAGGACATGAAAGACTATGGCTACACCTTC. This chain joins TRBV28 and TRBJ1-2, with D perhaps matching TRBD1 (5 bases). Germline CDR1 and CDR2: MDHEN and SYDVKM. CDR3 length: 18 amino acids. V shed 5 bases and J shed 3 bases, with 25 bases lying between them.

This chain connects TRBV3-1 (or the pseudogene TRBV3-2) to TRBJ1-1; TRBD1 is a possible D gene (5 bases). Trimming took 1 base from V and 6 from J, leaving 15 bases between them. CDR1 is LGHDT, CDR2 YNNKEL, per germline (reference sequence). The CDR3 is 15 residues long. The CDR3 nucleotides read TGTGCCAGCAGCCAAGGGGGCCCCACTGAGGCTGAAGCTTTCTTT. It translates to CASSQGGPTEAEAFF.

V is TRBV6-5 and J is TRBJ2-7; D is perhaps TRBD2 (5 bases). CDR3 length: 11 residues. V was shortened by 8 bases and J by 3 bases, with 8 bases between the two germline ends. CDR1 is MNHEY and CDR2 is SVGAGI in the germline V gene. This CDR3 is CASPGGYEQYF. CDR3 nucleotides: TGTGCCAGCCCCGGAGGCTACGAGCAGTACTTC.

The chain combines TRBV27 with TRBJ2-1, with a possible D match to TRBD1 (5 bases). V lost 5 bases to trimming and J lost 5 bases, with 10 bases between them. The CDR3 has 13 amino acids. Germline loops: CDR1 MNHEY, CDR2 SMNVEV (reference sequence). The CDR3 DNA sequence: TGTGCCAGCAGTATCAGGGCAAACAATGAGCAGTTCTTC. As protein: CASSIRANNEQFF.

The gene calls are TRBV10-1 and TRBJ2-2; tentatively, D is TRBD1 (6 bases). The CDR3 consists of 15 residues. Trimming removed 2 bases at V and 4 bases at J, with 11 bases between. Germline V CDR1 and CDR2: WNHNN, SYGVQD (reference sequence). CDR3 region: CASSEGGRVTGELFF. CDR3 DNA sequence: TGCGCCAGCAGTGAGGGGGGCAGGGTCACCGGGGAGCTGTTTTTT.

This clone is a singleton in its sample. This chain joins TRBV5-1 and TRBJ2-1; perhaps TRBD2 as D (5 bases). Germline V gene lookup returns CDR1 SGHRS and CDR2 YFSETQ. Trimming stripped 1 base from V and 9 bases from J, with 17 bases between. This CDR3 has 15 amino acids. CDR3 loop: CASSLPSGAFSEQFF. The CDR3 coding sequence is TGCGCCAGCAGCTTGCCCAGCGGTGCGTTTAGTGAGCAGTTCTTC.

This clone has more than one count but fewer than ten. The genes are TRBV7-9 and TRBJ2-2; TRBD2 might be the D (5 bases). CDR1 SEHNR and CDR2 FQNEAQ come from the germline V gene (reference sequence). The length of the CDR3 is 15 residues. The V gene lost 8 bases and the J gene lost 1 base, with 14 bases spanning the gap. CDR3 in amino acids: CASGVSGVNTGELFF. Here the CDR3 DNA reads TGTGCCAGCGGAGTCTCCGGGGTGAACACCGGGGAGCTGTTTTTT.

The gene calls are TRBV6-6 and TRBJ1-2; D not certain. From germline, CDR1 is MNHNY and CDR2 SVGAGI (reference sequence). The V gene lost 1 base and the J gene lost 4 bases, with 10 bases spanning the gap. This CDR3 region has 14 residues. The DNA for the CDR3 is TGTGCCAGCAGTTACTATGAGGGCCTCTATGGCTACACCTTC. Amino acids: CASSYYEGLYGYTF.

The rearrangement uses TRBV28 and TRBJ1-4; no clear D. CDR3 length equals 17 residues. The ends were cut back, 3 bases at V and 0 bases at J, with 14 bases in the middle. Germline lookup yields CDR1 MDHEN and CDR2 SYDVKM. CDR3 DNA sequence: TGTGCCAGCAGTTTCCACGAGGGCCGCGCAACTAATGAAAAACTGTTTTTT. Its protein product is CASSFHEGRATNEKLFF.

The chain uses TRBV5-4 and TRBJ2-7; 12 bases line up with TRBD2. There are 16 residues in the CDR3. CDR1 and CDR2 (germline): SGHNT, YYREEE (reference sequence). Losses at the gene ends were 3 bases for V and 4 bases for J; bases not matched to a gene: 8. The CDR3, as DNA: TGTGCCAGCAGCTCCTCGTGGACTAGCGGGGCTTACGAGCAGTACTTC. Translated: CASSSSWTSGAYEQYF.

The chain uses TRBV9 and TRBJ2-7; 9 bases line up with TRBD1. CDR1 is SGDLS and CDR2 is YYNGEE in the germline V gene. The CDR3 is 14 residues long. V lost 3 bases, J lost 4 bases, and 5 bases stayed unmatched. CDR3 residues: CASSAGQGKYEQYF. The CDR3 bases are TGTGCCAGCAGCGCGGGACAGGGCAAATACGAGCAGTACTTC.

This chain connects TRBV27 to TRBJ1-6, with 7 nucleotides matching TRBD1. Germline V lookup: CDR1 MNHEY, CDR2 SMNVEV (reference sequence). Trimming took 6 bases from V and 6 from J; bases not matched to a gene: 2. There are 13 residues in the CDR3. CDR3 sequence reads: CASRTGTNSPLHF. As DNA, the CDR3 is TGTGCCAGCAGGACAGGGACTAATTCACCCCTCCACTTT.

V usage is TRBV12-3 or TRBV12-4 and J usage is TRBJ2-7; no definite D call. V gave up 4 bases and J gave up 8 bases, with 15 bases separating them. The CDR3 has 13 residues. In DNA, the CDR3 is TGTGCCAGCAGTTCCCAATCCTCTACGAAGCAGTACTTC. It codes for CASSSQSSTKQYF.

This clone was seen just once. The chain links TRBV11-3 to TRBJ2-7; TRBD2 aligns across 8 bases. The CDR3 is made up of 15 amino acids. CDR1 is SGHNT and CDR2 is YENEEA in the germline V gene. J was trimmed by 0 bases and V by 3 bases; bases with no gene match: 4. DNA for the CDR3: TGTGCCAGCAGCTTGGGGACTAGGTCCTCCTACGAGCAGTACTTC. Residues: CASSLGTRSSYEQYF.

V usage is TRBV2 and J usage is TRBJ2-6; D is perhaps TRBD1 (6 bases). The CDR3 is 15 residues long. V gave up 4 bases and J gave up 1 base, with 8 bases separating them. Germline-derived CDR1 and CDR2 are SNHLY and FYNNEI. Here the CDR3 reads CASSGTASGANVLTF. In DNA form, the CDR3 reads TGTGCCAGCAGTGGGACAGCTTCTGGGGCCAACGTCCTGACTTTC. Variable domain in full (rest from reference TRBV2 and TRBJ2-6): EPEVTQTPSHQVTQMGQEVILRCVPISNHLYFYWYRQILGQKVEFLVSFYNNEISEKSEIFDDQFSVERPDGSNFTLKIRSTKLEDSAMYFCASSGTASGANVLTFGAGSRLTVL.

CDR3 amino acids: CASSSLRGPSSGNTIYF. As DNA, the CDR3 is TGTGCCAGCAGCTCCCTTAGGGGGCCGAGCTCTGGAAACACCATATATTTT. The chain carries TRBV11-2 and TRBJ1-3; TRBD1 matches at 7 bases. The CDR3 loop spans 17 amino acids. The germline V gene has CDR1 SGHAT and CDR2 FQNNGV. Trimming removed 4 bases from V and 0 bases from J; junction bases left unmatched: 9.

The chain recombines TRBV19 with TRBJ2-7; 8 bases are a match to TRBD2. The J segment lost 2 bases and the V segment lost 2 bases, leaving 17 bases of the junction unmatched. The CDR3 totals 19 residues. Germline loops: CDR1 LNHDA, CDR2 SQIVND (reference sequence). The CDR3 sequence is CASSIPRLGAGGTPYEQYF. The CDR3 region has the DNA TGTGCCAGTAGTATACCGCGACTAGGGGCGGGGGGTACCCCCTACGAGCAGTACTTC.

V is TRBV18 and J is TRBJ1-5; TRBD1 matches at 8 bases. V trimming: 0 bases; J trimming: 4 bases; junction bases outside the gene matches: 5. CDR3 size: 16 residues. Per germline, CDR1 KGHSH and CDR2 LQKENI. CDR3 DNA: TGTGCCAGCTCACCACCCGGCAGGGGGCCGAATCAGCCCCAGCATTTT. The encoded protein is CASSPPGRGPNQPQHF. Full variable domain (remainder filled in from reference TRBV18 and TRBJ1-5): NAGVMQNPRHLVRRRGQEARLRCSPMKGHSHVYWYRQLPEEGLKFMVYLQKENIIDESGMPKERFSAEFPKEGPSILRIQQVVRGDSAAYFCASSPPGRGPNQPQHFGDGTRLSIL.

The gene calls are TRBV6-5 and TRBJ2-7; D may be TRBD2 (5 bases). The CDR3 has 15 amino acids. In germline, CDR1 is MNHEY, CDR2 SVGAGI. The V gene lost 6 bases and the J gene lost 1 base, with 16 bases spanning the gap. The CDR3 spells CASSTARGQSYEQYF. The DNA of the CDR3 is TGTGCCAGCAGCACAGCCCGAGGGCAGTCCTACGAGCAGTACTTC.

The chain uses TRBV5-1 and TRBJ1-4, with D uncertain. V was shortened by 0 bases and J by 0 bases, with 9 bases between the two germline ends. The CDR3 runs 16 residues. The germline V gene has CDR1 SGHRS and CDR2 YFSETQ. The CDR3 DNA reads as TGCGCCAGCAGCTTGGCCGCAGATGCAACTAATGAAAAACTGTTTTTT. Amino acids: CASSLAADATNEKLFF.

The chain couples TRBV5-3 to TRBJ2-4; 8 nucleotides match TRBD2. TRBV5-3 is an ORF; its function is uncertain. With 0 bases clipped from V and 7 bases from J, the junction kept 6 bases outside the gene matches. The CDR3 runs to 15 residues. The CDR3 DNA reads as TGTGCCAGAAGCTTGGGCCGACTAGCGAGGAACATTCAGTACTTC. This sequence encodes CARSLGRLARNIQYF.

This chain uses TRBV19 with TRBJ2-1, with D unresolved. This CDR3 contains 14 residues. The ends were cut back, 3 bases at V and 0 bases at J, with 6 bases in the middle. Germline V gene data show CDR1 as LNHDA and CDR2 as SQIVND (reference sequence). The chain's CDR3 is CASSIPSSYNEQFF. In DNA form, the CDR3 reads TGTGCCAGTAGTATCCCGAGCTCCTACAATGAGCAGTTCTTC. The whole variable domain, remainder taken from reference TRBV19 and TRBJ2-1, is DGGITQSPKYLFRKEGQNVTLSCEQNLNHDAMYWYRQDPGQGLRLIYYSQIVNDFQKGDIAEGYSVSREKKESFPLTVTSAQKNPTAFYLCASSIPSSYNEQFFGPGTRLTVL.